This TCR beta chain is from a study of control samples from healthy donors and cancer patients. Here immunoSEQ multiplex PCR was the method, and the copy in TCRdb shows in-frame clones only, minus some. The table has 150,000 to 200,000 clones, roughly 89% seen once. The sequenced sample consisted of blood. The source of this sequence is a woman aged 25 to 39 in good health.

CDR3 bases: TGTGCCAGCAGCTTGGCAGGGGGGAGGGAGACCCAGTACTTC. This encodes CASSLAGGRETQYF. V gene TRBV5-4 combines with J gene TRBJ2-5; maybe TRBD1 (7 bases). Germline V lookup: CDR1 SGHNT, CDR2 YYREEE (reference sequence). Deletions cut 0 bases from V and 5 bases from J, with 11 bases between. The CDR3 extends over 14 amino acids.